Following are 15 T cell receptor beta chains from one sample sequenced in a study of regulatory T cells in long-lasting Graves disease. The time point denotes: persistent/refractory GD, antithyroid drugs over 5 years with positive TRAb. PBMC-extracted RNA yielded the TCR library. Investigators prepared the TCR beta libraries by applying iRepertoire HTBI primers and Arm-PCR of CDR3 regions. TCRdb used MiXCR to reprocess the multiplex PCR reads, holding one entry per CDR3 protein. The sample contains a few hundred thousand distinct CDR3 sequences, 23% of which appear only once. The source material was peripheral blood mononuclear cells (PBMCs), sampled when the disease was refractory, from a patient treated with antithyroid drugs. Receptors were obtained from a female donor with Graves disease.

The rearrangement links TRBV30 to TRBJ2-5; TRBD1 aligns across 9 bases. The V and J ends lost 5 bases and 5 bases, in that order; junction bases with no gene match: 6. This CDR3 spans 13 amino acids. Germline values: CDR1 GTSNPN, CDR2 SVGIG (reference sequence). CDR3: CAWGQGHWETQYF. The CDR3 DNA reads as TGTGCCTGGGGACAGGGGCACTGGGAGACCCAGTACTTC.

This chain uses TRBV4-1 with TRBJ2-7; D is unclear. This CDR3 has 15 residues. CDR1 and CDR2 (germline): MGHRA, YSYEKL. Trimming removed 1 base from V and 6 bases from J, with 16 bases in between. The CDR3 nucleotides read TGCGCCAGCAGCCAAGCGCCGTCACAGATCAGCGAGCAGTACTTC. It yields the protein CASSQAPSQISEQYF.

This clonotype was observed many times. V gene TRBV2 combines with J gene TRBJ2-7; 14 bases agree with TRBD2. CDR3 size: 17 residues. The germline V gene has CDR1 SNHLY and CDR2 FYNNEI. The junction had 14 bases not matched to a gene; V was cut back by 8 bases and J by 5 bases. The CDR3 reads CASWSPGLAGAIDEQYF. The DNA for the CDR3 is TGTGCCAGCTGGAGTCCGGGACTAGCGGGAGCAATCGACGAGCAGTACTTC.

The chain recombines TRBV28 with TRBJ1-3, with a tentative D call TRBD1 (6 bases). The CDR3 consists of 16 residues. Trimming pared 10 bases from V and 0 bases from J, leaving 19 bases between. The germline gives CDR1 MDHEN, CDR2 SYDVKM. As DNA, the CDR3 is TGTGCCATCAGGAGGGAGGCCAGGGGCTCTGGAAACACCATATATTTT. Its translation is CAIRREARGSGNTIYF.

This clonotype appeared once. A much larger clone lies a single base off, so this may be a read error. The rearrangement joins TRBV20-1 to TRBJ1-5, with 8 bases identical to TRBD1. This CDR3 contains 14 residues. Germline V gene sequence: CDR1 DFQATT, CDR2 SNEGSKA (reference sequence). The CDR3 region has the DNA TGCAGTGCTAGAGTACAGGGGGGCAATCGGCCCCAGCATTTT. Amino acids: CSARVQGGNRPQHF.

Ten or more counts support this clonotype. V and J are TRBV20-1 and TRBJ2-5, with TRBD2 identical over 12 bases. Germline values: CDR1 DFQATT, CDR2 SNEGSKA (reference sequence). The CDR3 is 16 residues long. V lost 2 bases, J lost 6 bases, and 10 bases stayed unmatched. For the CDR3, the DNA is TGCAGTGCTAGAACCCCTAGCGGGAGGGACTTAAAGACCCAGTACTTC. It yields the protein CSARTPSGRDLKTQYF.

This chain joins TRBV7-6 and TRBJ1-6; D might be TRBD1 (5 bases). Germline values: CDR1 SGHVS, CDR2 FNYEAQ. Trimming took 5 bases from V and 8 from J, leaving 19 bases between them. The CDR3 has 16 residues. The CDR3 loop is CASSLDIPSSDSPLHF. The CDR3, as DNA: TGTGCCAGCAGCCTGGACATCCCATCCTCAGATTCACCCCTCCACTTT.

This clonotype was seen ten or more times. The chain is built from TRBV28 and TRBJ1-1; the D gene is possibly TRBD1 (6 bases). This CDR3 contains 15 residues. Looked up from germline, CDR1 is MDHEN and CDR2 is SYDVKM. The V end lost 7 bases, the J end lost 1 base, and 16 bases lay between the germline ends. The CDR3: CASTPTGRENTEAFF. The CDR3 nucleotides read TGTGCCAGCACCCCTACAGGGCGTGAGAACACTGAAGCTTTCTTT. The entire variable domain, with the rest obtained from reference TRBV28 and TRBJ1-1, is as follows: DVKVTQSSRYLVKRTGEKVFLECVQDMDHENMFWYRQDPGLGLRLIYFSYDVKMKEKGDIPEGYSVSREKKERFSLILESASTNQTSMYLCASTPTGRENTEAFFGQGTRLTVV.

This clonotype appeared many times. The V gene is TRBV6-1, the J gene TRBJ2-7, with 7 bases that match TRBD1. J lost 3 bases, V lost 4 bases, and 9 bases had no gene match. Germline assignment: CDR1 MNHNS and CDR2 SASEGT. The CDR3 spans 15 residues. The CDR3 loop reads CASSVRRQGGYEQYF. The CDR3 nucleotides are TGTGCCAGCAGTGTTCGAAGACAGGGCGGCTACGAGCAGTACTTC.

There are many counts of this clonotype. The chain recombines TRBV20-1 with TRBJ1-2, with 8 bases identical to TRBD1. V gave up 5 bases and J gave up 4 bases; unmatched junction bases: 0. The CDR3 totals 11 residues. The germline gives CDR1 DFQATT, CDR2 SNEGSKA (reference sequence). The CDR3 nucleotides read TGCAGTGCTCAGGGGGCCTATGGCTACACCTTC. Protein sequence: CSAQGAYGYTF.

This clonotype was counted between two and nine times. The chain uses TRBV6-1 and TRBJ1-5; D unclear. This CDR3 has 15 residues. Germline CDR1 and CDR2: MNHNS and SASEGT. V was trimmed by 6 bases and J by 1 base, leaving 13 bases between them. CDR3 in amino acids: CASRSDGSSNQPQHF. Here the CDR3 DNA reads TGTGCCAGCAGAAGTGACGGTTCGAGCAATCAGCCCCAGCATTTT.

This clonotype was recorded a few times. The chain joins TRBV5-1 to TRBJ2-7; D not resolved. CDR3 size: 14 residues. Germline CDR1 reads SGHRS; CDR2 reads YFSETQ. V gave up 4 bases and J gave up 0 bases, with 11 bases separating them. CDR3 sequence (DNA): TGCGCCAGCAGCCCTGATGTTCGCTCCTACGAGCAGTACTTC. Translated, it gives CASSPDVRSYEQYF.

This clonotype is categorized as medium-sized (0.01 to 0.1%). The genes are TRBV28 and TRBJ1-5, with a possible D match to TRBD1 (6 bases). The CDR3 runs to 15 residues. The germline gives CDR1 MDHEN, CDR2 SYDVKM. The germline V and J ends were trimmed by 5 bases and 1 base, with 12 bases remaining between them. CDR3 DNA: TGTGCCAGCAGTCTTACACAGGGCAGCAATCAGCCCCAGCATTTT. Its protein is CASSLTQGSNQPQHF.

The V call is TRBV29-1, the J call TRBJ1-4; 8 nucleotides align to TRBD1. CDR3 size: 14 residues. J lost 8 bases, V lost 4 bases, and 9 bases had no gene match. Germline lookup yields CDR1 SQVTM and CDR2 ANQGSEA. The CDR3 bases are TGCAGCGTTGGAAGGACAGGGAGACTCGAAAAACTGTTTTTT. This translates into CSVGRTGRLEKLFF.

This clonotype was counted only a few times. This clone may be a read error of a much larger clone one base away. The chain couples TRBV2 to TRBJ2-7, with TRBD1 identical over 11 bases. The junction had 18 bases not matched to a gene; V was cut back by 5 bases and J by 3 bases. The CDR3 length is 19 residues. The germline V gene has CDR1 SNHLY and CDR2 FYNNEI. DNA of the CDR3: TGTGCCAGCAGTAAATCCTGGACAGGGGGCTGGGCGGGAGGCTACGAGCAGTACTTC. Its translation is CASSKSWTGGWAGGYEQYF.